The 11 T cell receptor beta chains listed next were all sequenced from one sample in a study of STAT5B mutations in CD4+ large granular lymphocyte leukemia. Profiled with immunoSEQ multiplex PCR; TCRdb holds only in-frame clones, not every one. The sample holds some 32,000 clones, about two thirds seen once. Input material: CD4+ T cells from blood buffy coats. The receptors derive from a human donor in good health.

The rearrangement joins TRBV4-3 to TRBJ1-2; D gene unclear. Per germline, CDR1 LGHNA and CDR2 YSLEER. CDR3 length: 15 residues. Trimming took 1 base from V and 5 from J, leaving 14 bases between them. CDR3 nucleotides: TGCGCCAGCAGCCAAGGGTATTCGGTTCCGTATGGCTACACCTTC. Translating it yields CASSQGYSVPYGYTF.

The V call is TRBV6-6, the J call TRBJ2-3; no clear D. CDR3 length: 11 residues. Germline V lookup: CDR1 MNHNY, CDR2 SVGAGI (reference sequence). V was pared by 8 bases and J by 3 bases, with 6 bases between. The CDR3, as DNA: TGTGCCAGCGGACCTACAGATACGCAGTATTTT. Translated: CASGPTDTQYF.

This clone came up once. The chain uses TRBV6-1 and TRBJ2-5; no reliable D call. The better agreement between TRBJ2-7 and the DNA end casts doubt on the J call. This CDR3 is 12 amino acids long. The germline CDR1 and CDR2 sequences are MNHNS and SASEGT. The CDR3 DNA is TGTGCCAGCAGTGAAGGGGCTTACGAGCAGTACTTC. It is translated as CASSEGAYEQYF.

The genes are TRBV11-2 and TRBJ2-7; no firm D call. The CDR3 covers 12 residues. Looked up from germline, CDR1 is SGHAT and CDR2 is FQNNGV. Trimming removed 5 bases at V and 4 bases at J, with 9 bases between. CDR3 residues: CASSVSRYEQYF. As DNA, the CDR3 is TGTGCCAGCAGCGTGAGTAGGTACGAGCAGTACTTC. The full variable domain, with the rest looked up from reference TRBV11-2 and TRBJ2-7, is EAGVAQSPRYKIIEKRQSVAFWCNPISGHATLYWYQQILGQGPKLLIQFQNNGVVDDSQLPKDRFSAERLKGVDSTLKIQPAKLEDSAVYLCASSVSRYEQYFGPGTRLTVT.

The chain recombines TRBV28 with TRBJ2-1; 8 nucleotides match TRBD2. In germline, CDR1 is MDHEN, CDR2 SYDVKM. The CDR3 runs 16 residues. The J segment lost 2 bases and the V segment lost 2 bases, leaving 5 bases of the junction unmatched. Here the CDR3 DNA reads TGTGCCAGCAGTTTAGGGTTAGCGGGAACCTACAATGAGCAGTTCTTC. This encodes CASSLGLAGTYNEQFF.

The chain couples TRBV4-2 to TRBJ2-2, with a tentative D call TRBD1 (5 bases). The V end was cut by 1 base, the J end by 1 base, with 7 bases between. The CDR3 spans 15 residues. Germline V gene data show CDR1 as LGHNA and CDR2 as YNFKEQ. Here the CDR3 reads CASSQVGQNTGELFF. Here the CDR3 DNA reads TGTGCCAGCAGCCAAGTCGGACAGAACACCGGGGAGCTGTTTTTT.

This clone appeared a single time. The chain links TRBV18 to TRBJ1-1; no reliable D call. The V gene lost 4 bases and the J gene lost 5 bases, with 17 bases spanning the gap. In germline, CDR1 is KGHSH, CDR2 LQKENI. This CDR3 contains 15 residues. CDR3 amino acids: CASSQKQDTRTEAFF. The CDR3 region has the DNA TGTGCCAGCTCACAAAAGCAAGATACCCGAACTGAAGCTTTCTTT.

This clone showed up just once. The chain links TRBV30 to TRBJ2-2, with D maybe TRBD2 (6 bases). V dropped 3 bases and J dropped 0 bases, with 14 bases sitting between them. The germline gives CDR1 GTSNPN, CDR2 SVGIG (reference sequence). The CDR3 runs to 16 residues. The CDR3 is CAWRGGDKANTGELFF. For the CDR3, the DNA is TGTGCCTGGAGAGGCGGGGATAAAGCGAACACCGGGGAGCTGTTTTTT.

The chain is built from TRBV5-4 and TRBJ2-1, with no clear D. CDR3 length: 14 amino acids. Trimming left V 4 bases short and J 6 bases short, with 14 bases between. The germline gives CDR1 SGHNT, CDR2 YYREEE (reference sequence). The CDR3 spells CASSPAGVGNEQFF. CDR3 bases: TGTGCCAGCAGCCCCGCCGGAGTGGGCAATGAGCAGTTCTTC.

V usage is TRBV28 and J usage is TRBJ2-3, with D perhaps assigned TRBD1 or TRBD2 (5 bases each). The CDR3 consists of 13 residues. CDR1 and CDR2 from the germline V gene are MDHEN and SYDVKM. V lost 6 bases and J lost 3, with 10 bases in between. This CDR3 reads CASRIGATDTQYF. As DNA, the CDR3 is TGTGCCAGCAGGATCGGGGCAACAGATACGCAGTATTTT.

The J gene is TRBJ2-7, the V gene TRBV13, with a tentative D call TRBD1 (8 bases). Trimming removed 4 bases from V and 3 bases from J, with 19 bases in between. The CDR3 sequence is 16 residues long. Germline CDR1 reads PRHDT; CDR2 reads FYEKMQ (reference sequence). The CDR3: CASSSAQGGDLYEQYV. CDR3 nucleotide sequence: TGTGCCAGCAGCTCCGCACAGGGGGGGGACCTCTACGAGCAGTACGTC.